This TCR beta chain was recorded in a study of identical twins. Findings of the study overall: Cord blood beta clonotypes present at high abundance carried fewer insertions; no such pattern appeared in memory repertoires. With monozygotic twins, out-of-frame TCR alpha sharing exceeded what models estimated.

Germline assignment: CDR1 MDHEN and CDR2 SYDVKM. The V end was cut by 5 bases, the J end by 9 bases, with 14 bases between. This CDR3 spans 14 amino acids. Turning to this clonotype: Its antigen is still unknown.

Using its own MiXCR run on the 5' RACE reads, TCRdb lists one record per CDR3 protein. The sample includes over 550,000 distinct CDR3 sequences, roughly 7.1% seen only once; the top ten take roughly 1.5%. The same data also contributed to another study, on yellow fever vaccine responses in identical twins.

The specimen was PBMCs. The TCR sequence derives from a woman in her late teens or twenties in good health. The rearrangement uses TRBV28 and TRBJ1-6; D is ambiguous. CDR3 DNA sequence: TGTGCCAGCAGTCCCCCCCCAGTCAGTTCACCCCTCCACTTT. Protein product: CASSPPPVSSPLHF.